This is a list of T cell receptor beta chains from one sample in a study of blood T cell repertoires in COVID-19. Data came from immunoSEQ multiplex PCR; TCRdb stores just in-frame clones and leaves some out. Altogether roughly 93,000 clones are present, 80% to 90% being singletons, with the ten largest covering more than 8%. Sequenced sample: peripheral blood. The receptor set was obtained from a man aged 50 or older with acute or convalescent COVID-19. CDR3s include the opening cysteine and the closing phenylalanine or tryptophan. The order of the fields is CDR3 length, D gene, J gene, clone size, V gene, CDR3 protein, CDR3 DNA. A D gene is named only where the DNA matches it firmly. Only some rows state a clone size, as once, few, many or a class for expanded clones.

13	NA	TRBJ2-2	NA	TRBV7-2	CASSWTWNGELFF	TGTGCCAGCAGCTGGACTTGGAACGGGGAGCTGTTTTTT
14	NA	TRBJ2-5	once	TRBV18	CASSPPLNQETQYF	TGTGCCAGCTCACCACCGTTAAACCAAGAGACCCAGTACTTC
14	TRBD1	TRBJ1-6	NA	TRBV6-5	CASIATGGFSPLHF	TGTGCCAGCATCGCGACAGGGGGCTTTTCACCCCTCCACTTT
14	NA	TRBJ1-1	once	TRBV9	CASSVLTGNTEAFF	TGTGCCAGCAGCGTTCTTACAGGGAACACTGAAGCTTTCTTT
15	TRBD2	TRBJ2-1	NA	TRBV29-1	CSAPGLAAPYNEQFF	TGCAGCGCCCCGGGACTAGCGGCCCCCTACAATGAGCAGTTCTTC
17	TRBD1	TRBJ1-2	NA	TRBV28	CASSNYNRGGVLSGYTF	TGTGCCAGCAGTAACTATAACAGGGGAGGTGTTTTATCTGGCTACACCTTC
13	NA	TRBJ1-2	NA	TRBV30	CAWSVGQSYGYTF	TGTGCCTGGAGTGTCGGACAAAGCTATGGCTACACCTTC
14	NA	TRBJ2-3	NA	TRBV2	CASAETWSTDTQYF	TGTGCCAGCGCGGAGACCTGGAGCACAGATACGCAGTATTTT
13	TRBD1	TRBJ1-5	NA	TRBV19	CASSIRDRQPQHF	TGTGCCAGTAGTATAAGGGACAGACAGCCCCAGCATTTT
17	NA	TRBJ2-6	NA	TRBV30	CAWSVGRSNSGANVLTF	TGTGCCTGGAGTGTAGGCAGGTCGAACTCTGGGGCCAACGTCCTGACTTTC
15	TRBD2	TRBJ2-1	NA	TRBV2	CASSLLADTYNEQFF	TGTGCCAGCAGTTTACTAGCGGACACCTACAATGAGCAGTTCTTC
14	NA	TRBJ1-6	NA	TRBV3-1/TRBV3-2	CASSHWEGNSPLHF	TGTGCCAGCAGCCATTGGGAGGGCAATTCACCCCTCCACTTT
16	TRBD1	TRBJ1-5	NA	TRBV28	CASSSLDRATHQPQHF	TGTGCCAGCAGTTCCTTGGACAGGGCGACCCATCAGCCCCAGCATTTT
12	TRBD1	TRBJ2-1	NA	TRBV2	CASGQGIHEQFF	TGTGCCAGCGGACAGGGGATCCATGAGCAGTTCTTC
14	TRBD1	TRBJ2-7	NA	TRBV4-1	CASSHPGQIHEQYF	TGCGCCAGCAGCCACCCGGGACAGATCCACGAGCAGTACTTC
15	NA	TRBJ1-5	NA	TRBV6-6	CASSYSTGMNQPQHF	TGTGCCAGCAGTTACTCGACAGGTATGAATCAGCCCCAGCATTTT
13	NA	TRBJ1-1	NA	TRBV10-2	CASSDPGDTEAFF	TGCGCCAGCAGTGATCCGGGGGACACTGAAGCTTTCTTT
13	NA	TRBJ1-2	NA	TRBV28	CASSFSGTYGYTF	TGTGCCAGCAGCTTCTCCGGGACATATGGCTACACCTTC
14	NA	TRBJ1-5	NA	TRBV19	CASNELQGNQPQHF	TGTGCCAGTAACGAGTTACAGGGCAATCAGCCCCAGCATTTT
14	NA	TRBJ1-3	NA	TRBV7-2	CASSLQGSGNTIYF	TGTGCCAGCAGTCTCCAGGGTTCTGGAAACACCATATATTTT
12	TRBD1	TRBJ1-5	NA	TRBV25-1	CASGQGNQPQHF	TGTGCCAGCGGACAGGGCAATCAGCCCCAGCATTTT
13	NA	TRBJ2-3	NA	TRBV2	CASSARLSDTQYF	TGTGCCAGCAGTGCCCGACTCTCAGATACGCAGTATTTT
16	TRBD1	TRBJ1-5	NA	TRBV27	CASSTIMTGRTQPQHF	TGTGCCAGCAGCACTATAATGACAGGGCGGACGCAGCCCCAGCATTTT
16	NA	TRBJ1-2	NA	TRBV19	CASSIRARGLNYGYTF	TGTGCCAGTAGTATAAGGGCCAGGGGCCTAAACTATGGCTACACCTTC
14	TRBD1	TRBJ1-2	few	TRBV28	CASSLRDRGNGYTF	TGTGCCAGCAGTTTACGGGACAGGGGAAACGGCTACACCTTC
12	NA	TRBJ1-5	NA	TRBV7-9	CAGGGNEQPQHF	TGTGCCGGGGGGGGCAATGAACAGCCCCAGCATTTT
15	TRBD2	TRBJ2-3	NA	TRBV7-3	CASSSSGGLADTQYF	TGTGCCAGCAGCTCTAGCGGGGGCCTGGCAGATACGCAGTATTTT
16	TRBD1	TRBJ1-1	NA	TRBV19	CASSIRQGVTNTEAFF	TGTGCCAGTAGTATAAGGCAGGGGGTGACGAACACTGAAGCTTTCTTT
14	TRBD1	TRBJ1-5	NA	TRBV5-6	CASSETGGVQPQHF	TGTGCCAGCAGCGAGACAGGGGGCGTTCAGCCCCAGCATTTT
15	TRBD1	TRBJ1-2	NA	TRBV19	CASSTPDRVGYGYTF	TGTGCCAGTAGTACCCCGGACAGGGTGGGGTATGGCTACACCTTC
17	TRBD2	TRBJ2-2	NA	TRBV30	CAWTEGPLAGVHGELFF	TGTGCCTGGACCGAAGGGCCACTAGCGGGGGTTCACGGGGAGCTGTTTTTT
14	NA	TRBJ2-7	NA	TRBV6-6	CASSYLGGNYEQYF	TGTGCCAGCAGTTACCTGGGGGGTAACTACGAGCAGTACTTC
19	TRBD1	TRBJ1-5	NA	TRBV28	CASSRNPGQGTGINQPQHF	TGTGCCAGCAGCAGAAACCCGGGACAGGGGACGGGAATTAATCAGCCCCAGCATTTT
16	TRBD2	TRBJ2-5	NA	TRBV5-6	CASSLLASGVQETQYF	TGTGCCAGCAGCTTGTTGGCTAGCGGGGTCCAAGAGACCCAGTACTTC
14	NA	TRBJ1-4	once	TRBV3-1/TRBV3-2	CASSQQATNEKLFF	TGTGCCAGCAGCCAACAGGCAACTAATGAAAAACTGTTTTTT
14	TRBD1	TRBJ1-2	NA	TRBV6-4	CASRPGQANYGYTF	TGTGCCAGCAGGCCCGGACAGGCAAACTATGGCTACACCTTC
13	TRBD1	TRBJ1-4	NA	TRBV3-1/TRBV3-2	CASREGTGEKLFF	TGTGCCAGCAGAGAGGGGACAGGTGAAAAACTGTTTTTT
13	NA	TRBJ1-5	few	TRBV5-6	CASSRQLNQPQHF	TGTGCCAGCAGCCGACAGTTAAATCAGCCCCAGCATTTT
14	NA	TRBJ1-6	once	TRBV28	CASSLGQGSSPLHF	TGTGCCAGCAGTTTAGGGCAGGGCTCCTCACCCCTCCACTTT
17	NA	TRBJ2-3	NA	TRBV5-1	CASSLETGTSSTDTQYF	TGCGCCAGCAGCTTAGAAACCGGGACATCTAGCACAGATACGCAGTATTTT
14	TRBD1	TRBJ1-1	NA	TRBV19	CASSSKQGINEAFF	TGTGCCAGTAGTAGCAAACAGGGGATTAATGAAGCTTTCTTT
16	NA	TRBJ1-1	NA	TRBV5-4	CASRIGTGTLNTEAFF	TGTGCCAGCAGAATTGGCACAGGGACCTTGAACACTGAAGCTTTCTTT
16	NA	TRBJ1-3	NA	TRBV19	CASSPRQASSGNTIYF	TGTGCCAGTAGTCCCCGACAGGCGAGCTCTGGAAACACCATATATTTT
14	NA	TRBJ1-3	NA	TRBV7-9	CASSSGRAADTIYF	TGTGCCAGCAGCTCAGGGAGGGCGGCGGACACCATATATTTT
13	NA	TRBJ2-3	NA	TRBV5-5	CASSLGQLDTQYF	TGTGCCAGCAGCTTGGGCCAGTTAGATACGCAGTATTTT
16	TRBD2	TRBJ2-2	NA	TRBV28	CASSLPSGANTGELFF	TGTGCCAGCAGTTTACCAAGCGGGGCGAACACCGGGGAGCTGTTTTTT